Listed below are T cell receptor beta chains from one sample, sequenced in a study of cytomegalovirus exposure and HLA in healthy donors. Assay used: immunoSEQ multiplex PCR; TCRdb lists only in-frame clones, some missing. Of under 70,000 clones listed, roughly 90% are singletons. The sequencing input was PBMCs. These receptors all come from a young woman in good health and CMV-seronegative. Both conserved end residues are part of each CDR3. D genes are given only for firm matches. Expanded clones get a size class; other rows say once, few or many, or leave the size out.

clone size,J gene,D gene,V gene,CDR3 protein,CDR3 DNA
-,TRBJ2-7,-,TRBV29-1,CSVGVRGQHYEQYF,TGCAGCGTTGGAGTAAGAGGACAGCACTACGAGCAGTACTTC
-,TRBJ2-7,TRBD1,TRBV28,CASRTGGLYEQYF,TGTGCCAGCAGGACAGGGGGCTTATACGAGCAGTACTTC
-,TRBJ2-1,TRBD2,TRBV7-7,CASSPGTSGTYNEQFF,TGTGCCAGCAGCCCGGGGACTAGCGGTACCTACAATGAGCAGTTCTTC
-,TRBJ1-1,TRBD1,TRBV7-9,CASSFSDRGHSEAFF,TGTGCCAGCAGCTTTTCGGACAGGGGGCACTCAGAAGCTTTCTTT
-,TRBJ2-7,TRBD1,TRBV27,CASSTATGGVGEQYF,TGTGCCAGCAGTACTGCGACAGGGGGAGTGGGCGAGCAGTACTTC
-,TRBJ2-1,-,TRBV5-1,CASSLGEVSYNEQFF,TGCGCCAGCAGCTTGGGGGAGGTATCCTACAATGAGCAGTTCTTC
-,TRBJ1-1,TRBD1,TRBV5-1,CASSPSVNRGTEAFF,TGCGCCAGCAGCCCCTCGGTTAACAGGGGTACTGAAGCTTTCTTT
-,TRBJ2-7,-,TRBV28,CASSLVGGGGEQYF,TGTGCCAGCAGTTTGGTAGGGGGCGGGGGGGAGCAGTACTTC
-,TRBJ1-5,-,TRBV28,CASTTQQGHQPQHF,TGTGCCAGCACCACGCAACAGGGCCATCAGCCCCAGCATTTT
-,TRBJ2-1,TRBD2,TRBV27,CASSLSRTSGRNNEQFF,TGTGCCAGCAGTTTATCGCGGACTAGCGGGAGGAACAATGAGCAGTTCTTC
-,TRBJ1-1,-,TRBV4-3,CASSVGDRLRGGSTEAFF,TGCGCCAGCAGCGTAGGAGACAGATTGCGGGGAGGGAGCACTGAAGCTTTCTTT
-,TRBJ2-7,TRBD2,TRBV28,CASSFRAGGTYEQYF,TGTGCCAGCAGTTTTAGGGCCGGGGGGACCTACGAGCAGTACTTC
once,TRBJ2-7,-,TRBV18,CASSPKSGLSSYEQYF,TGTGCCAGCTCGCCGAAATCGGGACTCAGCTCCTACGAGCAGTACTTC
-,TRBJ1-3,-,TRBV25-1,CASSESRGSGNTIYF,TGTGCCAGCAGTGAATCAAGAGGGTCTGGAAACACCATATATTTT
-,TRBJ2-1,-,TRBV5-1,CASGTGAGDNEQFF,TGCGCCAGCGGGACGGGGGCGGGAGATAATGAGCAGTTCTTC
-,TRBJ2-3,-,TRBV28,CASRPQGERDTQYF,TGTGCCAGCAGACCCCAAGGGGAACGAGATACGCAGTATTTT
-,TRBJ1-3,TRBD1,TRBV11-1,CASSYGQGAPGNTIYF,TGTGCCAGCAGCTACGGACAGGGGGCGCCTGGAAACACCATATATTTT
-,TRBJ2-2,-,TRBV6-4,CATRGDGHTGELFF,TGTGCCACCCGGGGAGACGGTCACACCGGGGAGCTGTTTTTT
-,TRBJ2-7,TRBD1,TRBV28,CASSYTGGGQYF,TGTGCCAGCAGTTATACAGGGGGCGGGCAGTACTTC
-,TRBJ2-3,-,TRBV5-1,CASSRSRGAADTQYF,TGCGCCAGCAGCCGTTCCCGGGGGGCGGCAGATACGCAGTATTTT
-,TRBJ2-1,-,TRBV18,CASSPVRARGNEQFF,TGTGCCAGCTCACCAGTCCGGGCCAGGGGCAATGAGCAGTTCTTC
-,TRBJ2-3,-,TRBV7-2,CASSNPQGSTDTQYF,TGTGCCAGCAGCAACCCTCAGGGTAGCACAGATACGCAGTATTTT
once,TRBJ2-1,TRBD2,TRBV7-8,CASSRSGTSYNEQFF,TGTGCCAGCAGCCGCAGCGGGACCTCCTACAATGAGCAGTTCTTC
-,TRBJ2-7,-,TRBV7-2,CASSLGSETYEQYF,TGTGCCAGCAGCTTAGGGTCAGAAACCTACGAGCAGTACTTC
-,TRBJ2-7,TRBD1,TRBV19,CASSTGTGSSEQYF,TGTGCCAGTAGTACAGGGACAGGGTCCTCCGAGCAGTACTTC
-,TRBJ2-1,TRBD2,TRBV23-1,CASSQSGGRANVGEQFF,TGCGCCAGCAGTCAATCGGGTGGGAGGGCCAACGTTGGGGAGCAGTTCTTC
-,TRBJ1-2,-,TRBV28,CASCVGDYGYTF,TGTGCCAGCTGTGTGGGCGACTATGGCTACACCTTC
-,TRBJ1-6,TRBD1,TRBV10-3,CATQGTGDNSPLHF,TGTGCCACCCAAGGGACAGGGGATAATTCACCCCTCCACTTT
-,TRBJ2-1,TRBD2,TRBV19,CASSPRLAGYNEQFF,TGTGCCAGTAGTCCGAGACTAGCGGGCTACAATGAGCAGTTCTTC
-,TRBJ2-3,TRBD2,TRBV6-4,CASSPVAGSTDTQYF,TGTGCCAGCAGTCCCGTAGCGGGGAGCACAGATACGCAGTATTTT
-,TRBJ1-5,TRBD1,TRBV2,CASRETGGSNQPQHF,TGTGCCAGCAGAGAGACAGGGGGCTCCAACCAGCCCCAGCATTTT
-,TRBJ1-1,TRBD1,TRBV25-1,CASRPNRGLNTEAFF,TGTGCCAGCAGACCAAACAGGGGTTTGAACACTGAAGCTTTCTTT
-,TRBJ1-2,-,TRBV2,CASDIRTAFHGYTF,TGTGCCAGCGACATCCGGACAGCGTTCCATGGCTACACCTTC
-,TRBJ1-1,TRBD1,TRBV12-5,CASARDRSLSEAFF,TGTGCTAGTGCCAGGGACAGGTCTCTCTCTGAAGCTTTCTTT
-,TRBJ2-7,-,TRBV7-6,CASSGRGNEQYF,TGTGCCAGCAGCGGCAGGGGAAACGAGCAGTACTTC
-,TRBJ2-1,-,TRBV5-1,CASSFSSDLVPNEQFF,TGCGCCAGCAGCTTCTCATCGGACTTAGTCCCCAATGAGCAGTTCTTC
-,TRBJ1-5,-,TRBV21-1,CASNYGYRSCNQPQHF,TGTGCCAGCAATTACGGATACAGGTCTTGCAATCAGCCCCAGCATTTT
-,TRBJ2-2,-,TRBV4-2,CASSQPGSPAGELFF,TGTGCCAGCAGCCAACCGGGTAGCCCTGCCGGGGAGCTGTTTTTT
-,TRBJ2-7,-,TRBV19,CASSIGVKSFEQYF,TGTGCCAGTAGTATCGGGGTAAAAAGCTTCGAGCAGTACTTC
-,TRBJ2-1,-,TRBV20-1,CSAVSSSEQFF,TGCAGTGCCGTCAGTTCTAGTGAGCAGTTCTTC
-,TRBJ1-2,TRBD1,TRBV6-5,CASSSPGQGADGYTF,TGTGCCAGCAGTTCACCGGGACAGGGGGCCGATGGCTACACCTTC
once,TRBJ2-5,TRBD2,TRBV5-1,CASSLGGLAGQQETQYF,TGCGCCAGCAGCTTGGGGGGGCTAGCGGGGCAACAAGAGACCCAGTACTTC
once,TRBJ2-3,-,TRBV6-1,CASTWTSSTDTQYF,TGTGCCAGCACTTGGACTTCTAGCACAGATACGCAGTATTTT
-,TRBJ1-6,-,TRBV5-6,CASSQPDLFDNSPLHF,TGTGCCAGCAGCCAACCGGACTTGTTTGATAATTCACCCCTCCACTTT
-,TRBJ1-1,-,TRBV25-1,CASSGHSTSAFF,TGTGCCAGCAGTGGTCACAGCACCAGCGCTTTCTTT
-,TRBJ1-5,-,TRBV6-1,CASSEMVDQPQHF,TGTGCCAGCAGTGAGATGGTAGATCAGCCCCAGCATTTT
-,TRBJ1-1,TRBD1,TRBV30,CAWRLGDRTMNTEAFF,TGTGCCTGGAGGCTCGGGGACAGGACTATGAACACTGAAGCTTTCTTT
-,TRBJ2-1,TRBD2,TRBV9,CASSVGLFEAGDNEQFF,TGTGCCAGCAGCGTAGGTCTTTTCGAAGCGGGAGATAATGAGCAGTTCTTC
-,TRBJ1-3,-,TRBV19,CASSSRVTSGNTIYF,TGTGCCAGTAGTAGCAGGGTTACCTCTGGAAACACCATATATTTT
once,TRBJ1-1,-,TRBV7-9,CASSGRQASNTEAFF,TGTGCCAGCAGCGGTCGACAGGCTTCGAACACTGAAGCTTTCTTT
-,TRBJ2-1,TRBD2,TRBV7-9,CASSLRGGALNEQFF,TGTGCCAGCAGCTTGCGCGGGGGGGCCCTCAATGAGCAGTTCTTC
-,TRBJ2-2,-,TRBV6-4,CASRRDWNTGELFF,TGTGCCAGCAGGAGGGACTGGAACACCGGGGAGCTGTTTTTT
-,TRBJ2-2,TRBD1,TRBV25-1,CASSEYMGTGLITGELFF,TGTGCCAGCAGTGAATATATGGGGACAGGGCTCATCACCGGGGAGCTGTTTTTT
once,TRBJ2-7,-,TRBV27,CASSFAAGWMNYEQYF,TGTGCCAGCAGTTTCGCGGCGGGGTGGATGAACTACGAGCAGTACTTC
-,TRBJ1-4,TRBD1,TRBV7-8,CASSFRTGGPGRSGANEKLFF,TGTGCCAGCAGCTTTAGGACAGGGGGCCCGGGAAGATCGGGCGCTAATGAAAAACTGTTTTTT
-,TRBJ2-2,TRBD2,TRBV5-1,CASSPRLRTSGLANTGELFF,TGCGCCAGCAGCCCACGGCTTCGGACTAGCGGGCTGGCGAACACCGGGGAGCTGTTTTTT
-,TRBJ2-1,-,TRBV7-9,CASSAWEDEQFF,TGTGCCAGCAGCGCCTGGGAGGATGAGCAGTTCTTC
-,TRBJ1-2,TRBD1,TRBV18,CASSPSQGGSNYGYTF,TGTGCCAGCTCACCATCCCAGGGGGGTTCGAACTATGGCTACACCTTC